A selection of T cell receptor beta chains follows, all from one sample in a study of cytomegalovirus exposure and HLA in healthy donors. TCRdb keeps only in-frame clones here, not all; method: immunoSEQ multiplex PCR. Here the sample spans roughly 180,000 clones, 84% being singletons. Sequenced sample: PBMCs. These receptors all come from a man between 25 and 39 years old in good health and CMV-seronegative. Both conserved end residues are part of each CDR3. D genes are given only for firm matches.

TRBJ2-7 TRBV7-6 TRBD2 TGTGCCAGCAGCTCCGGGACTAGCGGGAACTCCTACGAGCAGTACTTC CASSSGTSGNSYEQYF
TRBJ2-7 TRBV5-1 TRBD1 TGCGCCAGCAGCTTGACAGGGGGCGAGCGGTACTTC CASSLTGGERYF
TRBJ2-2 TRBV2 TRBD1 TGTGCCAGCGACCGGATGGGACAGGGCGGAGGCGGGGAGCTGTTTTTT CASDRMGQGGGGELFF
TRBJ1-1 TRBV19 NA TGTGCCAGTAGTATACTAATAGGACAATCGAACACTGAAGCTTTCTTT CASSILIGQSNTEAFF
TRBJ2-7 TRBV28 TRBD2 TGTGCCAGCAGCCGTACTAGCGGGAGCTCCTACGAGCAGTACTTC CASSRTSGSSYEQYF
TRBJ1-2 TRBV6-5 NA TGTGCCAGCAGTTTTGGGGGCGGCTACACCTTC CASSFGGGYTF
TRBJ2-1 TRBV19 TRBD2 TGTGCCAGTAGTATCCTAGCGGGGGGTCAGTTCTTC CASSILAGGQFF
TRBJ2-7 TRBV19 NA TGTGCCAGTAGTCCAGCGGGCGGAGGCTATGAGCAGTACTTC CASSPAGGGYEQYF
TRBJ2-3 TRBV27 NA TGTGCCGCCGGGGGTAGCACAGATACGCAGTATTTT CAAGGSTDTQYF
TRBJ2-3 TRBV6-5 NA TGTGCCAGCAGTTATACGCCGGGAGCGGGCACAGATACGCAGTATTTT CASSYTPGAGTDTQYF